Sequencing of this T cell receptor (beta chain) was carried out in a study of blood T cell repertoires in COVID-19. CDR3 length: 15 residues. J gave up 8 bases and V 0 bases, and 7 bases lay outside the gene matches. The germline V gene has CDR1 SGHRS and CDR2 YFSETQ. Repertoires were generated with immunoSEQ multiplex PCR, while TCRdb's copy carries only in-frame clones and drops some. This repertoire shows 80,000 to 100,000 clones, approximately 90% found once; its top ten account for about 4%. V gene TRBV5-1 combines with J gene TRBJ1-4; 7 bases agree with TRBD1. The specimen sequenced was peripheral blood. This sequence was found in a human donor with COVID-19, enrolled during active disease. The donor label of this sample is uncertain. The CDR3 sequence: CASSLGTPGQEKLFF. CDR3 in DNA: TGCGCCAGCAGCTTGGGCACTCCGGGACAGGAAAAACTGTTTTTT.